This T cell receptor (beta chain) was captured by sequencing in a study of cytomegalovirus exposure and HLA in healthy donors. Study results and caveats: Equally common other TCR beta chains were less clonally expanded than HLA-associated ones, a later analysis found. A later analysis by the authors found several of the most significant clusters apparently linked to common viral pathogens.

This CDR3 contains 14 residues. Per germline, CDR1 SGHDT and CDR2 YYEEEE. V lost 0 bases and J 5 bases, leaving 10 bases between the germline ends. PCR involved 60 Vbeta and 13 Jbeta primers. Source study methods: As a later analysis found, there were 60 million to 90 million unique TCR beta chains, of which roughly 11 million were shared. Sequencing used immunoSEQ multiplex PCR; TCRdb keeps in-frame clones, though not all of them. V and J calls and clone size are those listed in that table; D and trimming were worked out from the DNA. The sample carries hundreds of thousands of clones, less than 85% recorded once. A note on this clone: The antigen is undetermined.

Sequencing was done on a sample of PBMCs. The source of this sequence is a man between 18 and 29 years old in good health and CMV-seronegative. The genes are TRBV5-6 and TRBJ2-3; D may be TRBD2 (6 bases). In DNA form, the CDR3 reads TGTGCCAGCAGCTTGGCCCTCGGGGGAGATACGCAGTATTTT. Protein product: CASSLALGGDTQYF.